Below are 8 T cell receptor beta chains sequenced from a single sample in a study of beta chain features in type 1 diabetes. Points from the study as a whole: Among patients with Type 1 diabetes, TCRB CDR3s were moderately but significantly shorter in every one of the four CD4+ subsets.

No cognate antigen is known for these TCRs. The authors reverse transcribed all of the isolated RNA, so sequencing captured expressed TCRB transcripts. Sequenced by immunoSEQ multiplex PCR; TCRdb stores in-frame clones only, minus some. The sample contains roughly 180,000 clones, approximately 8% of which appear only once. The source material was central memory CD4+ T cells from blood. These receptors were obtained from a middle-aged woman with type 1 diabetes.

In this sample, this clone turned up a few times. V is TRBV9 and J is TRBJ1-2; 9 bases are a match to TRBD1. This CDR3 has 14 amino acids. Germline V gene data show CDR1 as SGDLS and CDR2 as YYNGEE. V trimming: 4 bases; J trimming: 8 bases; junction bases outside the gene matches: 9. As DNA, the CDR3 is TGTGCCAGCAGCCTTGACAGGGGGAACTCCGGCTACACCTTC. This gives the protein CASSLDRGNSGYTF.

The sample holds a few counts of this clone. This chain connects TRBV6-5 to TRBJ2-1; TRBD2 matches 13 bases. Trimming removed 6 bases from V and 6 bases from J; junction bases left unmatched: 5. CDR1 and CDR2 from the germline V gene are MNHEY and SVGAGI. CDR3 size: 15 residues. CDR3 coding DNA: TGTGCCAGCAGCCCCGGGACTAGCGGGGCCAATGAGCAGTTCTTC. Translating it yields CASSPGTSGANEQFF.

This clone was detected only a few times. J is TRBJ1-1 and V is TRBV28, with TRBD1 identical over 10 bases. This CDR3 is 15 amino acids long. Germline V lookup: CDR1 MDHEN, CDR2 SYDVKM. Trimming at V came to 0 bases and at J to 5 bases, leaving 3 bases not matched to a gene. The CDR3, as DNA: TGTGCCAGCAGTTTATGGGGACAGGGGACGACTGAAGCTTTCTTT. It codes for CASSLWGQGTTEAFF.

This clone was picked up a small number of times. The J gene is TRBJ1-5, the V gene TRBV28; D is possibly TRBD1 (6 bases). The germline CDR1 and CDR2 sequences are MDHEN and SYDVKM. V gave up 1 base and J gave up 9 bases, with 16 bases separating them. The CDR3 runs 15 residues. CDR3 nucleotides: TGTGCCAGCAGTTTATCCGCGGGGGGCCGGCGGCCCCAGCATTTT. Translated: CASSLSAGGRRPQHF.

A few counts support this clone. The rearrangement links TRBV9 to TRBJ1-2; D is ambiguous. Trimming cost V 1 base and J 3 bases, with 7 bases left between them. This CDR3 has 13 amino acids. CDR1 and CDR2 (germline): SGDLS, YYNGEE. In DNA form, the CDR3 reads TGTGCCAGCAGCGTAACCCCAGACTATGGCTACACCTTC. Translation gives CASSVTPDYGYTF.

This clone was observed many times. The genes are TRBV28 and TRBJ1-2; weak D call: TRBD1 (6 bases). Trimming removed 5 bases from V and 3 bases from J, with 10 bases in between. This CDR3 spans 13 amino acids. Germline CDR1 and CDR2: MDHEN and SYDVKM. The CDR3 region has the DNA TGTGCCAGCAGTCCCTCAGGGGACTATGGCTACACCTTC. Translating it yields CASSPSGDYGYTF.

The chain joins TRBV2 to TRBJ2-5; no firm D call. With 0 bases removed from V and 4 bases from J, the gap between germline ends came to 9 bases. The CDR3 is made up of 14 amino acids. CDR1 is SNHLY and CDR2 is FYNNEI in the germline V gene. CDR3 bases: TGTGCCAGCAGTGAAGCCACTTCGGTAGAGACCCAGTACTTC. Its protein is CASSEATSVETQYF.

The sample holds a few counts of this clone. The same CDR3 arises from other DNA sequences in this sample as well. The V gene is TRBV9, the J gene TRBJ2-5; D perhaps matches TRBD1 (5 bases). There are 13 residues in the CDR3. V was shortened by 0 bases and J by 2 bases, with 5 bases between the two germline ends. Germline V gene lookup returns CDR1 SGDLS and CDR2 YYNGEE. DNA for the CDR3: TGTGCCAGCAGCGTAGGACAGCAAGAGACCCAGTACTTC. Encoded protein: CASSVGQQETQYF.